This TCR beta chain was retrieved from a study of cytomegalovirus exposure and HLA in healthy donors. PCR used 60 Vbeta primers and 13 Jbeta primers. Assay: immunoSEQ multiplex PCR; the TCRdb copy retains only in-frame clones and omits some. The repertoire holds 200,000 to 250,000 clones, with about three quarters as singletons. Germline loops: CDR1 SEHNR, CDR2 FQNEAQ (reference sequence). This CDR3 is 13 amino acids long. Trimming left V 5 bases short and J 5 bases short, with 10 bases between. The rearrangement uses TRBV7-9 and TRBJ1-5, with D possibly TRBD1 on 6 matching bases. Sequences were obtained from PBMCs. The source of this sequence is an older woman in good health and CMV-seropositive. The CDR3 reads CASSPYRDQPQHF. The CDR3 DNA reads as TGTGCCAGCAGCCCTTACAGGGATCAGCCCCAGCATTTT.